This T cell receptor (beta chain) was sequenced during a study of response to subunit inactivated influenza vaccine. CDR1 and CDR2 from the germline V gene are SEHNR and FQNEAQ (reference sequence). V was shortened by 5 bases and J by 9 bases, with 8 bases between the two germline ends. The CDR3 is 11 residues long. Overall study findings and caveats: Each seasonal influenza vaccination recruits few new T cells, the authors suggested.

Using its own MiXCR run on the RT-PCR reads, TCRdb lists one record per CDR3 protein. Seen here are hundreds of thousands of distinct CDR3 sequences, 10% to 15% observed once, and the top ten hold less than 15%. This clonotype was counted between two and nine times. What it binds is not known. V is TRBV7-9 and J is TRBJ2-1, with a possible D match to TRBD1 (6 bases). The specimen was PBMCs from blood, collected roughly 46 days after vaccination. This clonotype was obtained from a man in his fifties who received an inactivated influenza vaccine. In DNA, the CDR3 is TGTGCCAGCAGCGAACAGGGTGAGCAGTTCTTC. Translated: CASSEQGEQFF.